These 14 T cell receptor beta chains originate from one sample sequenced in a study of T cell repertoires in cytomegalovirus infection. TCRdb independently ran MiXCR on the reads; one entry per CDR3 protein. The table has some 700,000 distinct CDR3 sequences, 35% to 40% seen once. The sample was PBMCs. The receptors here all came from a human donor in good health (CMV status not recorded). Some clones in this sample may be carry-over from other donors' samples.

This chain joins TRBV14 and TRBJ2-1; 10 nucleotides agree with TRBD2. The CDR3 contains 14 residues. The V and J ends lost 7 bases and 4 bases, in that order; junction bases with no gene match: 4. Germline V CDR1 and CDR2: SGHDN, FVKESK. CDR3 sequence: CASNPSGGYNEQFF. The CDR3, as DNA: TGTGCCAGCAACCCTAGCGGGGGTTACAATGAGCAGTTCTTC.

This clonotype has more than one count but fewer than ten. The chain joins TRBV2 to TRBJ2-7; weak D call: TRBD2 (6 bases). Trimming took off 8 bases at V and 6 bases at J, with 17 bases between the two ends. The CDR3 length is 13 residues. Germline CDR1 and CDR2: SNHLY and FYNNEI. CDR3 DNA: TGTGCCAGCGGGCGGATGCGGGATGGCGAGCAGTACTTC. This gives the protein CASGRMRDGEQYF.

The J gene is TRBJ1-1, the V gene TRBV25-1, with no clear D. The CDR3 contains 16 residues. V gave up 3 bases and J gave up 3 bases, with 17 bases separating them. Germline V gene data show CDR1 as MGHDK and CDR2 as SYGVNS. CDR3 region: CASSEERMRAHTEAFF. CDR3 sequence (DNA): TGTGCCAGCAGTGAGGAGCGGATGCGGGCACACACTGAAGCTTTCTTT. The whole variable domain, remainder taken from reference TRBV25-1 and TRBJ1-1, is EADIYQTPRYLVIGTGKKITLECSQTMGHDKMYWYQQDPGMELHLIHYSYGVNSTEKGDLSSESTVSRIRTEHFPLTLESARPSHTSQYLCASSEERMRAHTEAFFGQGTRLTVV.

The rearrangement links TRBV27 to TRBJ2-3; TRBD2 aligns across 13 bases. CDR1 MNHEY and CDR2 SMNVEV come from the germline V gene (reference sequence). The CDR3 loop spans 15 amino acids. Germline trimming cut 8 bases from V and 8 bases from J; bases unmatched to any gene: 10. The CDR3 reads CASHGLAGVEGTQYF. DNA for the CDR3: TGTGCCAGCCATGGACTAGCGGGAGTCGAGGGTACGCAGTATTTT.

The chain recombines TRBV29-1 with TRBJ1-1; possible D gene TRBD1, 6 bases. Germline V gene lookup returns CDR1 SQVTM and CDR2 ANQGSEA. The CDR3 totals 12 residues. With 6 bases removed from V and 3 bases from J, the gap between germline ends came to 11 bases. The CDR3 spells CSVSQGDTEAFF. In DNA form, the CDR3 reads TGCAGCGTCTCACAGGGTGACACTGAAGCTTTCTTT. The full variable domain, completed using reference TRBV29-1 and TRBJ1-1, is SAVISQKPSRDICQRGTSLTIQCQVDSQVTMMFWYRQQPGQSLTLIATANQGSEATYESGFVIDKFPISRPNLTFSTLTVSNMSPEDSSIYLCSVSQGDTEAFFGQGTRLTVV.

The gene calls are TRBV4-2 and TRBJ2-2; D is perhaps TRBD1 (5 bases). In germline, CDR1 is LGHNA, CDR2 YNFKEQ. V was cut by 4 bases and J by 6 bases, with 12 bases left in between. CDR3 length equals 14 residues. CDR3: CASSPAGRPGELFF. CDR3 in DNA: TGTGCCAGCAGCCCCGCAGGGCGACCCGGGGAGCTGTTTTTT.

This clonotype was counted between two and nine times. This chain links TRBV2 with TRBJ2-1, with D uncertain. The CDR3 is made up of 13 amino acids. From germline, CDR1 is SNHLY and CDR2 FYNNEI. V lost 7 bases to trimming and J lost 9 bases, with 16 bases between them. CDR3 nucleotide sequence: TGTGCCAGCACTCGCCTTGATTGGCTTGAGCAGTTCTTC. Its protein is CASTRLDWLEQFF.

This chain connects TRBV12-3 or TRBV12-4 to TRBJ2-7; a weak D match, TRBD1 (5 bases). V dropped 5 bases and J dropped 0 bases, with 11 bases sitting between them. The CDR3 has 14 amino acids. CDR3 coding DNA: TGTGCCAGCAGTCTCCAGGGCCACTCCTACGAGCAGTACTTC. It is translated as CASSLQGHSYEQYF.

The chain employs TRBV9 and TRBJ2-1; D unclear. The CDR3 is made up of 11 amino acids. V shed 0 bases and J shed 7 bases, with 2 bases lying between them. Germline loops: CDR1 SGDLS, CDR2 YYNGEE. In nucleotides, the CDR3 is TGTGCCAGCAGCGTAGCAAATGAGCAGTTCTTC. Encoded protein: CASSVANEQFF.

This clonotype has a handful of counts. The V call is TRBV6-6, the J call TRBJ2-7; 7 positions match TRBD1. The CDR3 has 12 residues. Germline V gene lookup returns CDR1 MNHNY and CDR2 SVGAGI (reference sequence). Germline trimming cut 7 bases from V and 10 bases from J; bases unmatched to any gene: 10. DNA of the CDR3: TGTGCCAGCACTCTGGGGACAGCCGATCAGTACTTC. Translating it yields CASTLGTADQYF.

This rearrangement joins TRBV5-5 to TRBJ1-1; unclear D gene. Trimming pared 0 bases from V and 1 base from J, leaving 10 bases between. The germline V gene encodes CDR1 SGHKS and CDR2 YYEKEE (reference sequence). The CDR3 consists of 15 residues. Here the CDR3 DNA reads TGTGCCAGCAGCTTGGCGGGGTCAGCGAACACTGAAGCTTTCTTT. Protein sequence: CASSLAGSANTEAFF.

The chain employs TRBV6-2 or TRBV6-3 and TRBJ2-7, with TRBD1 as a possible D gene (5 bases). Germline CDR1 and CDR2: MNHEY and SVGEGT. This CDR3 contains 11 residues. V shed 6 bases and J shed 4 bases, with 7 bases lying between them. For the CDR3, the DNA is TGTGCCAGCAGGGACAAGTACGAGCAGTACTTC. Translating it yields CASRDKYEQYF.

The rearrangement uses TRBV28 and TRBJ2-7; D gene unclear. This CDR3 has 14 amino acids. Germline CDR1 is MDHEN and CDR2 is SYDVKM. Trimming took off 7 bases at V and 2 bases at J, with 15 bases between the two ends. CDR3 nucleotides: TGTGCCAGCAATACCGGGCCACCGACCTACGAGCAGTACTTC. Its protein is CASNTGPPTYEQYF. Based on the CDR3 plus reference TRBV28 and TRBJ2-7, the full variable domain is DVKVTQSSRYLVKRTGEKVFLECVQDMDHENMFWYRQDPGLGLRLIYFSYDVKMKEKGDIPEGYSVSREKKERFSLILESASTNQTSMYLCASNTGPPTYEQYFGPGTRLTVT.

This clonotype was observed a handful of times. The V call is TRBV7-9, the J call TRBJ2-7; unclear D gene. The CDR3 totals 12 residues. Germline V gene lookup returns CDR1 SEHNR and CDR2 FQNEAQ (reference sequence). Trimming pared 4 bases from V and 6 bases from J, leaving 10 bases between. CDR3 in DNA: TGTGCCAGCAGCTCCCTAAAAGGCGAGCAGTACTTC. Amino acid sequence: CASSSLKGEQYF. The whole variable domain, remainder taken from reference TRBV7-9 and TRBJ2-7, is DTGVSQNPRHKITKRGQNVTFRCDPISEHNRLYWYRQTLGQGPEFLTYFQNEAQLEKSRLLSDRFSAERPKGSFSTLEIQRTEQGDSAMYLCASSSLKGEQYFGPGTRLTVT.